The T cell receptor (beta chain) under discussion was sequenced for a study of early stage breast cancer tumors. Study summary: Invasive lobular carcinomas made up four of 12 ER+/PR+/HER2- tumors. Approximately 10-fold was the mean read coverage per sample. Study-wide findings and caveats: Most shared enriched TCRB sequences were commonly generated ones.

This clone is a singleton in its sample. What it recognizes is unknown. The table came from immunoSEQ multiplex PCR; TCRdb's copy has only in-frame clones and leaves some out. This table has 7,000 to 8,500 clones, about 72% appearing once. The TCR sequence derives from a person aged 60 to 70 with breast cancer. The sample consisted of normal breast tissue next to the tumor.

The chain's CDR3 is CASSERLAGGSETQYF. The CDR3 DNA is TGTGCCAGCAGTGAGCGACTAGCGGGGGGGTCAGAGACCCAGTACTTC. The chain combines TRBV6-1 with TRBJ2-5, with 14 bases identical to TRBD2. This CDR3 is 16 amino acids long. Germline CDR1 reads MNHNS; CDR2 reads SASEGT. The J segment lost 4 bases and the V segment lost 3 bases, leaving 4 bases of the junction unmatched.